This entry features one T cell receptor beta chain sequence. These data originate in a study of T-cell reconstitution after alpha-beta-depleted transplantation in children. This sample's TCRbeta library carried unique molecular identifier barcodes. TCRdb ran MiXCR on the PCR reads and lists one entry per CDR3 protein. The table has more than 550,000 distinct CDR3 sequences, about 11% seen once. Here the sequenced sample was PBMCs from the stem cell graft donor, taken from the stem cell graft. The TCR comes from a human donor who donated a stem cell graft to a child with acute myeloid leukemia.

Here the CDR3 DNA reads TGCGCCAGCAGCCCCCTTGTATCCGATACGCAGTATTTT. Amino acids: CASSPLVSDTQYF. This chain links TRBV5-1 with TRBJ2-3, with no clear D. The CDR3 consists of 13 residues. V was trimmed by 4 bases and J by 6 bases, leaving 12 bases between them. The germline V gene encodes CDR1 SGHRS and CDR2 YFSETQ. Complete variable domain (other parts from reference TRBV5-1 and TRBJ2-3): KAGVTQTPRYLIKTRGQQVTLSCSPISGHRSVSWYQQTPGQGLQFLFEYFSETQRNKGNFPGRFSGRQFSNSRSEMNVSTLELGDSALYLCASSPLVSDTQYFGPGTRLTVL.